The 26 T cell receptor beta chains below come from one sample, sequenced in a study of blood T cells in healthy people across ages. Then a second PCR, running roughly 6 to 11 cycles, was carried out with a sample-barcoded 5' primer and a J-beta primer mix. TCRdb independently ran MiXCR on the 5' RACE reads; one entry per CDR3 protein. This table has about 680,000 distinct CDR3 sequences, 45% to 50% appearing once. Sequences were obtained from blood. The receptors were sampled from a woman aged 55-69 years in good health.

The chain has TRBV12-3 or TRBV12-4 and TRBJ2-7, with 10 bases that match TRBD2. J lost 3 bases, V lost 7 bases, and 9 bases had no gene match. This CDR3 contains 15 residues. CDR3 protein: CASTPGTSASYEQYF. CDR3 DNA: TGTGCCAGCACCCCGGGGACTAGCGCGAGCTACGAGCAGTACTTC.

The chain employs TRBV6-2 or TRBV6-3 and TRBJ2-4; unclear D gene. This CDR3 has 14 residues. CDR1 is MNHEY, CDR2 SVGEGT, per germline. V was pared by 6 bases and J by 7 bases, with 16 bases between. The CDR3 DNA is TGTGCCAGCAGGGACGCTACAGATCGGAACATTCAGTACTTC. Translating gives CASRDATDRNIQYF.

At least ten counts were recorded for this clonotype. V is TRBV12-3 or TRBV12-4 and J is TRBJ2-7; the D gene is possibly TRBD1 (5 bases). The V end lost 8 bases, the J end lost 2 bases, and 16 bases lay between the germline ends. This CDR3 spans 14 amino acids. The CDR3 loop is CASARVAAPYEQYF. DNA for the CDR3: TGTGCCAGCGCCAGGGTGGCGGCCCCCTACGAGCAGTACTTC.

This chain uses TRBV6-2 or TRBV6-3 with TRBJ1-2, with D possibly being TRBD1 (5 bases). The CDR3 is made up of 15 amino acids. CDR1 MNHEY and CDR2 SVGEGT come from the germline V gene. Trimming shortened V by 2 bases and J by 2 bases, and 12 bases separated the two germline ends. CDR3 amino acids: CASSYRGYDNYGYTF. In DNA form, the CDR3 reads TGTGCCAGCAGTTACCGGGGGTATGACAACTATGGCTACACCTTC.

This clonotype turned up a few times. The CDR3, as DNA: TGTGCCAGCAGCCCTCGAGGGGTTCAAGAGACCCAGTACTTC. Protein sequence: CASSPRGVQETQYF. The V gene is TRBV9, the J gene TRBJ2-5; D may match TRBD1 or TRBD2 (5 bases each). With 4 bases removed from V and 2 bases from J, the gap between germline ends came to 12 bases. Germline assignment: CDR1 SGDLS and CDR2 YYNGEE. The CDR3 sequence is 14 residues long.

This clonotype has only a few counts. J is TRBJ1-6 and V is TRBV27, with a tentative D call TRBD1 (5 bases). The V and J ends lost 3 bases and 7 bases respectively, with 13 bases between them. The CDR3 totals 15 residues. Germline V lookup: CDR1 MNHEY, CDR2 SMNVEV (reference sequence). As DNA, the CDR3 is TGTGCCAGCAGTTTTCTCGGGGGTGGGAATTCACCCCTCCACTTT. Translation: CASSFLGGGNSPLHF.

This clonotype showed up just a few times. The genes are TRBV6-5 and TRBJ2-7; the match to TRBD2 covers 11 bases. The V gene's germline CDR1 is MNHEY and CDR2 SVGAGI. The CDR3 has 14 amino acids. The trim removed 6 bases at V and 3 bases at J, leaving 4 bases unmatched. CDR3 in DNA: TGTGCCAGCAGACGGACTAGCGGGCTCTACGAGCAGTACTTC. Translation gives CASRRTSGLYEQYF.

There are many counts of this clonotype. V is TRBV29-1 and J is TRBJ2-7, with 13 bases that match TRBD2. Germline V lookup: CDR1 SQVTM, CDR2 ANQGSEA. The trim removed 4 bases at V and 2 bases at J, leaving 2 bases unmatched. CDR3 length: 14 residues. The CDR3 sequence: CSVGLAGGAYEQYF. DNA of the CDR3: TGCAGCGTTGGACTAGCGGGAGGTGCCTACGAGCAGTACTTC.

The genes are TRBV7-9 and TRBJ1-4; the D is unclear. This CDR3 has 15 amino acids. From germline, CDR1 is SEHNR and CDR2 FQNEAQ (reference sequence). V was cut by 5 bases and J by 12 bases, with 22 bases left in between. Here the CDR3 reads CASSPTGGVPDQLFF. The CDR3 DNA sequence: TGTGCCAGCAGCCCCACGGGCGGAGTCCCCGATCAACTGTTTTTT.

This chain connects TRBV6-2 or TRBV6-3 to TRBJ2-1; unclear D gene. Per the germline V gene, CDR1 is MNHEY and CDR2 is SVGEGT. There are 14 residues in the CDR3. With 2 bases removed from V and 3 bases from J, the gap between germline ends came to 8 bases. CDR3 amino acids: CASSYPSYYNEQFF. The CDR3 DNA follows: TGTGCCAGCAGTTACCCTAGTTACTACAATGAGCAGTTCTTC.

V is TRBV7-2 and J is TRBJ2-5; no clear D gene. CDR1 and CDR2 from the germline V gene are SGHTA and FQGNSA. V lost 5 bases to trimming and J lost 1 base, with 11 bases between them. CDR3 length equals 14 residues. This CDR3 is CASSAPQSQETQYF. As DNA, the CDR3 is TGTGCCAGCAGCGCCCCACAGAGCCAAGAGACCCAGTACTTC.

J is TRBJ2-2 and V is TRBV11-1; 10 positions match TRBD2. This CDR3 has 14 amino acids. Germline V gene sequence: CDR1 SGHAT, CDR2 FQDESV (reference sequence). J was trimmed by 7 bases and V by 3 bases; bases with no gene match: 2. DNA of the CDR3: TGTGCCAGCAGCTTTAGCGGGAGGCGCGGGGAGCTGTTTTTT. Translating gives CASSFSGRRGELFF.

V gene TRBV12-3 or TRBV12-4 combines with J gene TRBJ1-1, with 7 nucleotides matching TRBD1. This CDR3 spans 14 amino acids. J lost 6 bases, V lost 2 bases, and 6 bases had no gene match. CDR3 nucleotides: TGTGCCAGCAGTTTACGGCACAGGGGCCCTGAAGCTTTCTTT. Its protein product is CASSLRHRGPEAFF.

V and J are TRBV4-1 and TRBJ2-3, with D tentatively TRBD1 (5 bases). The CDR3 has 15 residues. Trimming stripped 4 bases from V and 1 base from J, with 12 bases between. Germline V gives CDR1 MGHRA, CDR2 YSYEKL. The CDR3 DNA follows: TGCGCCAGCAGCCCCCTCAGGGTGGGCACAGATACGCAGTATTTT. Amino acids: CASSPLRVGTDTQYF.

The rearrangement uses TRBV5-1 and TRBJ1-1, with no clear D. The CDR3 spans 15 residues. Trimming took 4 bases from V and 1 from J, leaving 14 bases between them. Germline CDR1 reads SGHRS; CDR2 reads YFSETQ. This CDR3 reads CASSARELTNTEAFF. CDR3 DNA sequence: TGCGCCAGCAGCGCAAGAGAATTAACGAACACTGAAGCTTTCTTT.

The J gene is TRBJ2-3, the V gene TRBV7-2; TRBD2 might be the D (5 bases). The V gene's germline CDR1 is SGHTA and CDR2 FQGNSA. The CDR3 totals 15 residues. The ends were cut back, 4 bases at V and 2 bases at J, with 13 bases in the middle. CDR3 residues: CASSSLAKDTDTQYF. The DNA for the CDR3 is TGTGCCAGCAGCTCTCTAGCCAAGGACACAGATACGCAGTATTTT. The variable domain in full, completed from reference TRBV7-2 and TRBJ2-3, reads GAGVSQSPSNKVTEKGKDVELRCDPISGHTALYWYRQSLGQGLEFLIYFQGNSAPDKSGLPSDRFSAERTGGSVSTLTIQRTQQEDSAVYLCASSSLAKDTDTQYFGPGTRLTVL.

The chain couples TRBV20-1 to TRBJ1-6; 8 bases fit TRBD1. V gave up 4 bases and J gave up 9 bases; unmatched junction bases: 5. The CDR3 runs to 13 residues. Germline-derived CDR1 and CDR2 are DFQATT and SNEGSKA (reference sequence). In nucleotides, the CDR3 is TGCAGTGCTACAGGGGGCGTCGGTTCACCCCTCCACTTT. Its translation is CSATGGVGSPLHF.

This clonotype was observed a handful of times. The chain combines TRBV7-8 with TRBJ1-6; no clear D. Germline V lookup: CDR1 SGHVS, CDR2 FQNEAQ. This CDR3 has 16 amino acids. The V end was cut by 1 base, the J end by 0 bases, with 7 bases between. CDR3 loop: CASSLVESSYNSPLHF. The CDR3 DNA reads TGTGCCAGCAGCTTAGTAGAGAGCTCCTATAATTCACCCCTCCACTTT.

This chain links TRBV20-1 with TRBJ2-7; TRBD2 matches 7 bases. The J segment lost 7 bases and the V segment lost 5 bases, leaving 14 bases of the junction unmatched. The CDR3 contains 14 residues. Germline CDR1 is DFQATT and CDR2 is SNEGSKA (reference sequence). The CDR3 reads CSASLGRLYNEQYF. CDR3 coding DNA: TGCAGTGCTTCACTCGGGAGGCTCTACAATGAGCAGTACTTC.

This rearrangement joins TRBV7-9 to TRBJ2-3, with a weak D call TRBD2 (6 bases). V lost 1 base and J 6 bases, leaving 20 bases between the germline ends. The length of the CDR3 is 17 residues. CDR1 SEHNR and CDR2 FQNEAQ come from the germline V gene (reference sequence). The CDR3 here is CASSLVGKASDWDTQYF. The CDR3 DNA reads as TGTGCCAGCAGCTTAGTTGGGAAAGCTAGCGATTGGGATACGCAGTATTTT.

The chain is built from TRBV25-1 and TRBJ2-3; 7 bases agree with TRBD2. The CDR3 has 17 amino acids. The trim removed 1 base at V and 4 bases at J, leaving 11 bases unmatched. Germline CDR1 is MGHDK and CDR2 is SYGVNS. The CDR3 DNA sequence: TGTGCCAGCAGTGAATCCCGCGGGAGAGGTGCGGCAGATACGCAGTATTTT. This gives the protein CASSESRGRGAADTQYF. The full variable domain, with the rest looked up from reference TRBV25-1 and TRBJ2-3, is EADIYQTPRYLVIGTGKKITLECSQTMGHDKMYWYQQDPGMELHLIHYSYGVNSTEKGDLSSESTVSRIRTEHFPLTLESARPSHTSQYLCASSESRGRGAADTQYFGPGTRLTVL.

The rearrangement joins TRBV4-1 to TRBJ2-7, with unresolved D. The germline V gene has CDR1 MGHRA and CDR2 YSYEKL. The CDR3 consists of 15 residues. V was trimmed by 0 bases and J by 7 bases, leaving 16 bases between them. The CDR3 here is CASSQEGRRASEQYF. DNA of the CDR3: TGCGCCAGCAGCCAAGAGGGCCGTCGAGCGTCTGAGCAGTACTTC.

CDR3 sequence: CASSVQGRTEAFF. The CDR3, as DNA: TGCGCCAGCAGCGTACAGGGTAGAACTGAAGCTTTCTTT. This chain joins TRBV5-1 and TRBJ1-1, with TRBD1 as a possible D gene (6 bases). Trimming shortened V by 4 bases and J by 5 bases, and 12 bases separated the two germline ends. The CDR3 is made up of 13 amino acids. CDR1 and CDR2 from the germline V gene are SGHRS and YFSETQ.

The V and J genes are TRBV20-1 and TRBJ2-5; tentatively, D is TRBD2 (6 bases). V gave up 6 bases and J gave up 11 bases, with 22 bases separating them. The length of the CDR3 is 13 residues. Looked up from germline, CDR1 is DFQATT and CDR2 is SNEGSKA (reference sequence). CDR3 protein: CSAPRDFLSEQYF. DNA for the CDR3: TGCAGTGCCCCCCGGGACTTCCTTTCTGAGCAGTACTTC.

The V and J genes are TRBV2 and TRBJ1-2; 7 bases fit TRBD1. The J segment lost 4 bases and the V segment lost 4 bases, leaving 6 bases of the junction unmatched. Germline V gives CDR1 SNHLY, CDR2 FYNNEI. The CDR3 has 14 amino acids. The CDR3: CASSVIGGFYGYTF. The CDR3, as DNA: TGTGCCAGCAGTGTAATAGGGGGCTTCTATGGCTACACCTTC. The full variable domain, completed using reference TRBV2 and TRBJ1-2, is EPEVTQTPSHQVTQMGQEVILRCVPISNHLYFYWYRQILGQKVEFLVSFYNNEISEKSEIFDDQFSVERPDGSNFTLKIRSTKLEDSAMYFCASSVIGGFYGYTFGSGTRLTVV.

V usage is TRBV4-3 and J usage is TRBJ2-1; 7 nucleotides align to TRBD2. Trimming took 3 bases from V and 6 from J; bases not matched to a gene: 11. This CDR3 is built from 16 residues. Germline CDR1 reads LGHNA; CDR2 reads YSLEER. CDR3: CASSHSSRGRFNEQFF. Written as DNA, the CDR3 is TGCGCCAGCAGCCATTCCTCGCGGGGGAGATTCAATGAGCAGTTCTTC.